This record looks at one TCR beta chain sequence and its context. Its specificity is not known. The record originates from a study of cytomegalovirus exposure and HLA in healthy donors. At the level of the study: In a previous analysis, around 120 million unique TCR beta sequences were found from 150 million to 200 million T cells.

Use of 60 Vbeta and 13 Jbeta primers characterized the PCR. This table comes from immunoSEQ multiplex PCR, and its TCRdb copy is limited to in-frame clones, with some not included. Here the sample spans tens of thousands of clones, approximately 78% being singletons. Notes on the study in general: According to a later analysis, most TCR beta chains associated with CMV appeared HLA-restricted. The authors enumerated over 150 TCR beta chains as linked to cytomegalovirus.

CDR1 and CDR2 (germline): SEHNR, FQNEAQ (reference sequence). V was pared by 0 bases and J by 7 bases, with 4 bases of the junction left unmatched. This CDR3 contains 15 residues. The TCR sequence derives from a man aged 18 to 30 in good health and CMV-seronegative. Sequenced: PBMCs. This rearrangement joins TRBV7-9 to TRBJ1-4; 8 bases are a match to TRBD1. The CDR3 DNA is TGTGCCAGCAGCTTAGCGAGGACAGGGAGTGAAAAACTGTTTTTT. This sequence encodes CASSLARTGSEKLFF.